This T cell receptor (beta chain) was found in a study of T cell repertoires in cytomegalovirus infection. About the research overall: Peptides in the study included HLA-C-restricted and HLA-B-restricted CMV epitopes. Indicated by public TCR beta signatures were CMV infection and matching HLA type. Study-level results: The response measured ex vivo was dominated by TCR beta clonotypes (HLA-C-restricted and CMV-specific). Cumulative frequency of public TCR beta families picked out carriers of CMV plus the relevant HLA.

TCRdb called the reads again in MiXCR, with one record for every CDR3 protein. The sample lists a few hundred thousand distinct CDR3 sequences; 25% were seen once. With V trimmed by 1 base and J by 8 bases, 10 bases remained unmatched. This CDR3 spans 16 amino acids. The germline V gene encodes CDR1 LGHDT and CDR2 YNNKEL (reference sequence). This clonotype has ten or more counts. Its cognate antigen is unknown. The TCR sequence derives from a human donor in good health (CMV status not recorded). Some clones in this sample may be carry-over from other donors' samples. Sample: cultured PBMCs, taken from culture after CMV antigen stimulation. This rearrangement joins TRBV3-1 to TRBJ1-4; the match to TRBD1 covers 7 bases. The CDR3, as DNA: TGTGCCAGCAGCCAAGTTTCGGGCGCGGACAGGGAAAAACTGTTTTTT. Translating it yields CASSQVSGADREKLFF. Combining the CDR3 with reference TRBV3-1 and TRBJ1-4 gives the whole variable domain DTAVSQTPKYLVTQMGNDKSIKCEQNLGHDTMYWYKQDSKKFLKIMFSYNNKELIINETVPNRFSPKSPDKAHLNLHINSLELGDSAVYFCASSQVSGADREKLFFGSGTQLSVL.